A selection of T cell receptor beta chains follows, all from one sample in a study of CD8 T cells in ankylosing spondylitis. TCRdb reprocessed the 5' RACE reads with MiXCR, giving one entry per CDR3 protein. The sample includes around 130,000 distinct CDR3 sequences, approximately 6.8% of them seen just once. Sequencing used blood, either unsorted or a sorted T cell fraction (not recorded which). These receptors came from a male donor with ankylosing spondylitis or in good health (not recorded which). The CDR3 runs from the conserved cysteine through the conserved F or W. The order of the fields is J gene, V gene, clone size, D gene, CDR3 protein, CDR3 DNA. The D gene is left open where the match is weak. Some rows have no size entry. The others give once, few or many, or a class for an expanded clone.

>TRBJ2-6|TRBV9|many|NA
CASSVGRGLSGANVLTF
TGTGCCAGCAGCGTAGGGAGGGGCCTCTCTGGGGCCAACGTCCTGACTTTC
>TRBJ2-3|TRBV3-1|many|TRBD2
CASSLGLAAGYRTDTQYF
TGTGCCAGCAGCCTCGGACTAGCGGCTGGGTACCGCACAGATACGCAGTATTTT
>TRBJ1-6|TRBV12-3/TRBV12-4|many|TRBD1
CASSPHRGNSPLHF
TGTGCCAGCAGCCCTCACAGGGGAAATTCACCCCTCCACTTT
>TRBJ1-2|TRBV18|few|NA
CASSPAGNYGYTF
TGTGCCAGCTCACCAGCTGGGAACTATGGCTACACCTTC
>TRBJ2-2|TRBV7-6|many|NA
CARGTPSNTGELFF
TGTGCCAGGGGGACGCCCTCGAACACCGGGGAGCTGTTTTTT
>TRBJ2-5|TRBV24-1|many|NA
CATSDLDGETQYF
TGTGCCACCAGTGACCTAGACGGGGAGACCCAGTACTTC
>TRBJ2-1|TRBV9|many|NA
CASSVEGQTYNEQFF
TGTGCCAGCAGCGTAGAAGGCCAGACCTACAATGAGCAGTTCTTC
>TRBJ1-5|TRBV12-3/TRBV12-4|NA|TRBD1
CASSSGQGFHQPQHF
TGTGCCAGCAGCTCGGGACAGGGCTTCCATCAGCCCCAGCATTTT
>TRBJ2-1|TRBV7-9|NA|NA
CASRSGATYNEQFF
TGTGCCAGCAGGTCTGGGGCTACCTACAATGAGCAGTTCTTC
>TRBJ2-7|TRBV7-9|many|NA
CASSFVLGGYEQYF
TGTGCCAGCAGCTTCGTTTTGGGCGGCTACGAGCAGTACTTC
>TRBJ2-4|TRBV12-3/TRBV12-4|NA|NA
CASSPRGGEGDIQYF
TGTGCCAGCAGCCCCCGGGGCGGGGAGGGGGACATTCAGTACTTC
>TRBJ2-1|TRBV30|few|TRBD2
CAWSVAGLAGGEQFF
TGTGCCTGGAGTGTAGCGGGACTAGCGGGAGGAGAGCAGTTCTTC
>TRBJ2-6|TRBV25-1|many|NA
CASSESVSSGANVLTF
TGTGCCAGCAGTGAATCGGTTAGCTCTGGGGCCAACGTCCTGACTTTC
>TRBJ2-3|TRBV3-1|many|TRBD2
CASSHQREPGTQYF
TGTGCCAGCAGCCACCAGCGGGAGCCCGGAACTCAGTATTTT
>TRBJ2-1|TRBV7-2|many|NA
CASRATGSYNEQFF
TGTGCCAGCAGGGCAACAGGGTCCTACAATGAGCAGTTCTTC
>TRBJ2-3|TRBV25-1|many|TRBD1
CASSVGTGGFLTDTQYF
TGTGCCAGCAGCGTGGGGACAGGGGGCTTTCTCACAGATACGCAGTATTTT
>TRBJ2-1|TRBV24-1|NA|NA
CATSDLAGRGRYNEQFF
TGTGCCACCAGTGATTTGGCGGGGCGGGGCAGATACAATGAGCAGTTCTTC
>TRBJ1-5|TRBV12-3/TRBV12-4|many|NA
CASSPPGTFDQPQHF
TGTGCCAGCAGTCCCCCCGGGACTTTCGATCAGCCCCAGCATTTT
>TRBJ2-5|TRBV29-1|many|TRBD1
CSVTVGQGWETQYF
TGCAGCGTTACCGTAGGACAGGGTTGGGAGACCCAGTACTTC
>TRBJ2-7|TRBV5-1|many|TRBD1
CASSLGTGRREQYF
TGCGCCAGCAGCTTGGGGACAGGGAGACGCGAGCAGTACTTC
>TRBJ1-4|TRBV12-3/TRBV12-4|few|TRBD1
CASSRGQVGEKLFF
TGTGCCAGCAGCCGAGGACAGGTCGGGGAAAAACTGTTTTTT
>TRBJ1-3|TRBV20-1|many|NA
CSAGRQGRNTIYF
TGCAGTGCAGGCCGGCAAGGGCGAAACACCATATATTTT
>TRBJ1-2|TRBV20-1|NA|NA
CSARDVDFYGYTF
TGCAGTGCTAGAGATGTAGATTTCTATGGCTACACCTTC
>TRBJ1-2|TRBV5-1|many|NA
CASSLEVGAYGYTF
TGCGCCAGCAGCTTGGAGGTGGGGGCCTATGGCTACACCTTC
>TRBJ2-3|TRBV20-1|many|TRBD2
CSARDLTSGIITDTQYF
TGCAGTGCTAGAGATCTTACTAGCGGAATAATCACAGATACGCAGTATTTT
>TRBJ2-2|TRBV4-2|few|TRBD1
CASGPGTGATGELFF
TGTGCCAGCGGCCCCGGGACAGGGGCCACCGGGGAGCTGTTTTTT
>TRBJ1-1|TRBV7-9|NA|NA
CASSYPQEGTEAFF
TGTGCCAGCAGCTACCCCCAGGAAGGCACTGAAGCTTTCTTT
>TRBJ2-1|TRBV11-1|many|TRBD2
CASSLAGLAGGKGNEQFF
TGTGCCAGCAGCTTAGCCGGACTAGCGGGAGGAAAGGGTAATGAGCAGTTCTTC
>TRBJ2-7|TRBV2|many|TRBD1
CASTTGQGRNSYF
TGTGCCAGCACCACCGGACAGGGGAGAAATTCGTACTTC
>TRBJ2-7|TRBV7-2|many|TRBD2
CASSIAGASYEQYF
TGTGCCAGCAGCATAGCGGGCGCCTCCTACGAGCAGTACTTC
>TRBJ2-3|TRBV7-2|many|NA
CASSPYGGAQYF
TGTGCCAGCAGCCCTTACGGGGGAGCGCAGTATTTT
>TRBJ1-5|TRBV12-3/TRBV12-4|many|TRBD1
CASRYETGVPQHF
TGTGCCAGCAGATACGAGACAGGGGTGCCCCAGCATTTT
>TRBJ2-1|TRBV15|many|NA
CATSRDFYEQFF
TGTGCCACCAGCAGAGATTTCTATGAGCAGTTCTTC